Below are 29 T cell receptor beta chains sequenced from a single sample in a study of regulatory T cells in long-lasting Graves disease. Time point described: newly diagnosed GD, antithyroid drugs for less than 3 months. Generation of the TCR library employed RNA extracted from PBMCs. Investigators prepared the TCR beta libraries by applying iRepertoire HTBI primers and Arm-PCR of CDR3 regions. One entry per CDR3 protein, called by TCRdb with MiXCR from the multiplex PCR reads. The data show hundreds of thousands of distinct CDR3 sequences, over 15% seen once. These data were also filed under a second study, of T cells in Graves' hyperthyroidism and ophthalmopathy.

The material sequenced was peripheral blood mononuclear cells (PBMCs), taken at new diagnosis, from a patient treated with antithyroid drugs. The receptors stem from a man aged 40-49 years with Graves disease.

This clonotype was counted only a few times. This rearrangement joins TRBV5-1 to TRBJ2-7, with a possible D match to TRBD2 (6 bases). Deletions cut 10 bases from V and 1 base from J, with 18 bases between. CDR1 SGHRS and CDR2 YFSETQ come from the germline V gene. This CDR3 comprises 14 residues. CDR3 sequence: CAPRRGTRSYEQYF. The CDR3 DNA sequence: TGCGCCCCGAGGAGGGGAACGAGATCCTACGAGCAGTACTTC.

V and J are TRBV28 and TRBJ2-7; D remains ambiguous. The end of the DNA is better explained by TRBJ2-4, so the J call may be wrong. CDR3 size: 12 residues. CDR1 and CDR2 from the germline V gene are MDHEN and SYDVKM. The CDR3 loop reads CASTPNRDIQYF. The DNA of the CDR3 is TGTGCCAGCACCCCAAACCGGGACATTCAGTACTTC.

The chain joins TRBV28 to TRBJ1-6, with TRBD1 as a possible D gene (5 bases). V gave up 8 bases and J gave up 6 bases, with 14 bases separating them. The CDR3 totals 14 residues. Germline V gene lookup returns CDR1 MDHEN and CDR2 SYDVKM. CDR3 protein: CASGAADSNSPLHF. CDR3 coding DNA: TGTGCCAGCGGGGCTGCCGATTCTAATTCACCCCTCCACTTT.

This clonotype has ten or more counts. The chain combines TRBV6-1 with TRBJ2-3; the D gene is possibly TRBD2 (6 bases). The germline V gene encodes CDR1 MNHNS and CDR2 SASEGT. This CDR3 is 15 amino acids long. The V and J ends lost 6 bases and 5 bases respectively, with 18 bases between them. CDR3 amino acids: CASRTSGDRGDTQYF. In DNA form, the CDR3 reads TGTGCCAGCAGAACCTCGGGGGATCGTGGAGATACGCAGTATTTT.

The chain employs TRBV20-1 and TRBJ1-4, with D possibly TRBD1 on 6 matching bases. The CDR3 sequence is 14 residues long. V lost 6 bases and J lost 3, with 14 bases in between. Per the germline V gene, CDR1 is DFQATT and CDR2 is SNEGSKA (reference sequence). The CDR3: CSARRGSANEKLFF. The DNA for the CDR3 is TGCAGTGCAAGGAGGGGGTCGGCTAATGAAAAACTGTTTTTT.

This clonotype was observed at least ten times. V gene TRBV11-3 combines with J gene TRBJ2-3; 8 bases align to TRBD2. V shed 5 bases, J shed 1 base, and the junction held 5 bases outside the gene matches. CDR3 length: 15 amino acids. In germline, CDR1 is SGHNT, CDR2 YENEEA. As DNA, the CDR3 is TGTGCCAGCAGCCCGGGACTAGTGGGCACAGATACGCAGTATTTT. Translated, it gives CASSPGLVGTDTQYF.

There are many counts of this clonotype. The rearrangement joins TRBV6-1 to TRBJ1-2; D gene ambiguous. Per the germline V gene, CDR1 is MNHNS and CDR2 is SASEGT. The CDR3 consists of 13 residues. V was shortened by 10 bases and J by 2 bases, with 14 bases between the two germline ends. CDR3 amino acids: CATSPPFNYGYTF. The CDR3 DNA is TGTGCCACCTCGCCCCCCTTCAACTATGGCTACACCTTC.

This clonotype was picked up many times. The chain has TRBV4-1 and TRBJ2-7; D may be TRBD2 (6 bases). The CDR3 consists of 13 residues. From germline, CDR1 is MGHRA and CDR2 YSYEKL. Trimming shortened V by 4 bases and J by 3 bases, and 10 bases separated the two germline ends. The CDR3: CASSPRERYEQYF. The CDR3 nucleotides read TGCGCCAGCAGCCCCCGGGAGCGCTACGAGCAGTACTTC.

The chain couples TRBV15 to TRBJ2-7, with a possible D match to TRBD2 (5 bases). Trimming left V 2 bases short and J 7 bases short, with 15 bases between. There are 14 residues in the CDR3. The germline V gene has CDR1 LNHNV and CDR2 YYDKDF (reference sequence). The CDR3 DNA reads as TGTGCCACCAGCAGAACTAGAAGAGTAGGGGAGCAGTACTTC. It translates to CATSRTRRVGEQYF.

This clonotype has more than one count but fewer than ten. J is TRBJ2-7 and V is TRBV7-2; D uncertain. With 2 bases removed from V and 1 base from J, the gap between germline ends came to 9 bases. The CDR3 is 14 amino acids. Germline V gives CDR1 SGHTA, CDR2 FQGNSA. CDR3 nucleotide sequence: TGTGCCAGCAGCTTATTCGCATCTTCCTACGAGCAGTACTTC. Amino acids: CASSLFASSYEQYF.

The J gene is TRBJ2-3, the V gene TRBV7-2; a weak D match, TRBD1 (6 bases). V gave up 5 bases and J gave up 4 bases, with 10 bases separating them. CDR1 and CDR2 from the germline V gene are SGHTA and FQGNSA. This CDR3 contains 13 residues. CDR3 in amino acids: CASSARGADTQYF. DNA for the CDR3: TGTGCCAGCAGCGCCAGGGGTGCAGATACGCAGTATTTT.

The genes are TRBV5-5 and TRBJ1-6, with TRBD1 matching over 7 bases. This CDR3 has 17 amino acids. With V trimmed by 4 bases and J by 8 bases, 15 bases remained unmatched. Germline lookup yields CDR1 SGHKS and CDR2 YYEKEE (reference sequence). The CDR3 DNA is TGTGCCAGCAGCCGTCGGGGCGACAGGGTGTTGGATTCACCCCTCCACTTT. Translation: CASSRRGDRVLDSPLHF.

The chain carries TRBV4-2 and TRBJ2-1; D uncertain. Germline CDR1 and CDR2: LGHNA and YNFKEQ. Trimming stripped 4 bases from V and 6 bases from J, with 10 bases between. The CDR3 totals 13 residues. As DNA, the CDR3 is TGTGCCAGCAGCCCCCTCGGGCGCAATGAGCAGTTCTTC. This gives the protein CASSPLGRNEQFF.

This clonotype was seen many times. The chain has TRBV4-3 and TRBJ2-7, with D perhaps TRBD1 (7 bases). CDR3 length equals 16 residues. Trimming removed 0 bases at V and 1 base at J, with 13 bases between. Germline lookup yields CDR1 LGHNA and CDR2 YSLEER. The CDR3 spells CASSQDFPGGSYEQYF. The CDR3 nucleotides are TGCGCCAGCAGCCAAGATTTCCCAGGGGGGTCCTACGAGCAGTACTTC.

In this sample, this clonotype turned up many times. This chain uses TRBV2 with TRBJ1-6; D remains unclear. This CDR3 is 14 amino acids long. Germline loops: CDR1 SNHLY, CDR2 FYNNEI. The V gene lost 5 bases and the J gene lost 3 bases, with 8 bases spanning the gap. CDR3 DNA sequence: TGTGCCAGCAGTAAACGGAACTATAATTCACCCCTCCACTTT. Protein: CASSKRNYNSPLHF.

This clonotype was counted at least ten times. This sequence joins TRBV30 and TRBJ1-1; D gene uncertain. Germline V gene data show CDR1 as GTSNPN and CDR2 as SVGIG (reference sequence). This CDR3 spans 13 amino acids. Trimming stripped 0 bases from V and 4 bases from J, with 9 bases between. CDR3 sequence reads: CAWSVNLATEAFF. The CDR3 coding sequence is TGTGCCTGGAGTGTTAACCTCGCCACTGAAGCTTTCTTT.

This clonotype showed up many times. The CDR3, as DNA: TGTGCCAGCAGCTCAATGAAAGGCAGGGGATACAATGAGCAGTTCTTC. Translating gives CASSSMKGRGYNEQFF. This chain connects TRBV7-9 to TRBJ2-1; D is perhaps TRBD1 (6 bases). The CDR3 has 16 amino acids. Trimming took 4 bases from V and 4 from J, leaving 17 bases between them. Germline V gene lookup returns CDR1 SEHNR and CDR2 FQNEAQ (reference sequence). The variable domain in full, completed from reference TRBV7-9 and TRBJ2-1, reads DTGVSQNPRHKITKRGQNVTFRCDPISEHNRLYWYRQTLGQGPEFLTYFQNEAQLEKSRLLSDRFSAERPKGSFSTLEIQRTEQGDSAMYLCASSSMKGRGYNEQFFGPGTRLTVL.

This clonotype has at least ten counts. V gene TRBV9 combines with J gene TRBJ1-1, with unresolved D. There are 14 residues in the CDR3. Germline assignment: CDR1 SGDLS and CDR2 YYNGEE. Trimming pared 0 bases from V and 1 base from J, leaving 7 bases between. The CDR3 region has the DNA TGTGCCAGCAGCGTAGTGGGCCAGAACACTGAAGCTTTCTTT. Translated, it gives CASSVVGQNTEAFF.

For this clonotype: With a far larger clone one base away, a read error is the likely cause. The chain has TRBV28 and TRBJ2-3; D is possibly TRBD1 (5 bases). The CDR3 runs to 16 residues. Per germline, CDR1 MDHEN and CDR2 SYDVKM. The CDR3 spells CASSALARQLSDAQYF. In DNA, the CDR3 is TGTGCCAGCAGCGCTCTTGCCCGACAGTTATCAGATGCGCAGTATTTT.

As for this clonotype: A single base is all that separates this from a far larger clone, so a read error is likely. Here the CDR3 omits its conserved ending phenylalanine or tryptophan, so a read error is the likely source. The V and J genes are TRBV9 and TRBJ2-3, with D perhaps TRBD2 (5 bases). Germline CDR1 and CDR2: SGDLS and YYNGEE. This CDR3 spans 13 amino acids. CDR3 nucleotide sequence: TGCGCCAGCAGCGGCCCCGCCACAGATACGCAGTATTCT. Protein: CASSGPATDTQYS.

The sample holds many counts of this clonotype. The V and J genes are TRBV6-1 and TRBJ1-2; D perhaps matches TRBD1 (5 bases). Trimming took off 5 bases at V and 5 bases at J, with 18 bases between the two ends. Per germline, CDR1 MNHNS and CDR2 SASEGT. There are 15 residues in the CDR3. The CDR3 region is CASSPRGQGGYGYTF. CDR3 in DNA: TGTGCCAGCAGTCCTCGAGGGCAGGGAGGTTATGGCTACACCTTC.

This clonotype showed up many times. V usage is TRBV28 and J usage is TRBJ1-2, with D unclear. The CDR3 runs to 13 residues. V lost 6 bases and J lost 0, with 8 bases in between. Germline CDR1 MDHEN, CDR2 SYDVKM. DNA for the CDR3: TGTGCCAGCAGCCTGGTAGCTAACTATGGCTACACCTTC. Translation gives CASSLVANYGYTF.

In this sample, this clonotype turned up many times. J is TRBJ2-7 and V is TRBV5-1; D tentatively fits TRBD1 or TRBD2 (6 bases each). Germline V lookup: CDR1 SGHRS, CDR2 YFSETQ. V was clipped by 4 bases and J by 5 bases, with 16 bases between them. This CDR3 contains 14 residues. The chain's CDR3 is CASSRGQGGDEQYF. In DNA form, the CDR3 reads TGCGCCAGCAGCCGGGGGCAGGGAGGCGACGAGCAGTACTTC.

This clonotype was detected ten times or more. One junction end does not reproduce the germline sequence, and a read error may be involved. The V call is TRBV5-1, the J call TRBJ1-1, with D possibly being TRBD1 (5 bases). Germline CDR1 SGHRS, CDR2 YFSETQ. There are 13 residues in the CDR3. The CDR3 DNA reads as TGTGCCAGCAGCGACAGCCAGAACACTGAAGCTTTCTTT. It specifies CASSDSQNTEAFF.

This clonotype has more than one count but fewer than ten. The chain joins TRBV3-1 to TRBJ2-4, with TRBD2 matching over 12 bases. Per the germline V gene, CDR1 is LGHDT and CDR2 is YNNKEL (reference sequence). This CDR3 has 16 residues. V lost 4 bases and J lost 12; bases outside the gene matches: 13. The CDR3 DNA reads TGTGCCAGCAGCCCCGGGTCCGGACTAGCGGGGAAAAATCAGTACTTC. Its translation is CASSPGSGLAGKNQYF.

This clonotype was counted many times. The chain joins TRBV3-1 to TRBJ2-7; D not resolved. V was pared by 3 bases and J by 2 bases, with 11 bases between. Germline lookup yields CDR1 LGHDT and CDR2 YNNKEL (reference sequence). CDR3 length: 14 residues. The CDR3: CASSQDLLAYEQYF. In DNA form, the CDR3 reads TGTGCCAGCAGCCAGGACCTGTTAGCCTACGAGCAGTACTTC.

The J gene is TRBJ2-7, the V gene TRBV7-2; D possibly corresponds to TRBD2 (5 bases). CDR1 and CDR2 (germline): SGHTA, FQGNSA. The V end was cut by 6 bases, the J end by 3 bases, with 15 bases between. The CDR3 contains 14 residues. This CDR3 reads CASRYKEGLYEQYF. CDR3 nucleotide sequence: TGTGCCAGCAGGTACAAAGAGGGCCTCTACGAGCAGTACTTC.

The chain is built from TRBV20-1 and TRBJ1-1; D unclear. Germline CDR1 reads DFQATT; CDR2 reads SNEGSKA (reference sequence). There are 13 residues in the CDR3. With 5 bases removed from V and 2 bases from J, the gap between germline ends came to 12 bases. CDR3 sequence reads: CSASQPSNTEAFF. In nucleotides, the CDR3 is TGCAGTGCTTCCCAGCCTAGCAACACTGAAGCTTTCTTT.

In its sample, this clonotype was seen many times. A junction boundary mismatches the germline segment, possibly from a read error. This rearrangement joins TRBV5-1 to TRBJ1-1; possible D gene TRBD1, 5 bases. The germline CDR1 and CDR2 sequences are SGHRS and YFSETQ. This CDR3 is 13 amino acids long. The CDR3 bases are TGCGCCAGCAGCTTGCCGCCCTTGGACACACAACACTTT. The encoded protein is CASSLPPLDTQHF.